The rows below give T cell receptor beta chains drawn from one sample of a study of blood T cell repertoires in COVID-19. Measured with immunoSEQ multiplex PCR; TCRdb has only the in-frame clones, and not every one. The sample shows 250,000 to 350,000 clones, over 75% of them seen only once. Sequenced: PBMCs or T cells enriched from blood (not recorded which). These receptors were collected from a woman in her thirties who had recovered from COVID-19. The CDR3 runs from the conserved cysteine through the conserved F or W. D genes are given only for firm matches. Size is omitted from some rows. Given values are once, few, many or a class for expanded clones.

TRBV28,NA,14,few,TRBJ1-5,TGTGCCAGCACTAGGGACATCCCAAATCAGCCCCAGCATTTT,CASTRDIPNQPQHF
TRBV20-1,NA,14,NA,TRBJ1-6,TGCAGTGCTAGTTGGGGGCAAACCAATTCACCCCTCCACTTT,CSASWGQTNSPLHF
TRBV7-2,NA,15,once,TRBJ2-5,TGTGCCAGCAGCCCCCGCAGGGGAGTCCAAGAGACCCAGTACTTC,CASSPRRGVQETQYF
TRBV6-1,NA,14,NA,TRBJ1-1,TGTGCCAGCAGTGAAAAACCGGGGAACACTGAAGCTTTCTTT,CASSEKPGNTEAFF
TRBV3-1/TRBV3-2,TRBD1,14,NA,TRBJ1-5,TGTGCCAGCAGCCGGACAGGGAGCAATCAGCCCCAGCATTTT,CASSRTGSNQPQHF
TRBV18,TRBD1,14,NA,TRBJ1-1,TGTGCCAGCTCAACCGGACAGGGGATTGCTGAAGCTTTCTTT,CASSTGQGIAEAFF
TRBV5-1,NA,14,NA,TRBJ1-1,TGCGCCAGCAGCTTTACTGCGCAGGGCGCTGAAGCTTTCTTT,CASSFTAQGAEAFF
TRBV4-1,NA,17,few,TRBJ1-1,TGCGCCAGCAGCCAAGTTAGGTCGAGACAGGTAAACACTGAAGCTTTCTTT,CASSQVRSRQVNTEAFF
TRBV9,TRBD1,17,NA,TRBJ1-2,TGTGCCAGCAGCGTAGGCCCGGACAGGAACTTTAACTATGGCTACACCTTC,CASSVGPDRNFNYGYTF
TRBV5-1,TRBD1,15,once,TRBJ1-6,TGCGCCAGCAGCATCCGACAGGGAAGAGATTCACCCCTCCACTTT,CASSIRQGRDSPLHF
TRBV7-9,TRBD1,17,few,TRBJ2-1,TGTGCCAGCAGCCCCCCTTTTAGGGACAGGCAAGGCAATGAGCAGTTCTTC,CASSPPFRDRQGNEQFF
TRBV28,NA,15,NA,TRBJ2-5,TGTGCCAGCAGTTTCCCAGGAGCGGAGGGCGAGACCCAGTACTTC,CASSFPGAEGETQYF
TRBV5-1,TRBD1,15,NA,TRBJ1-1,TGCGCCAGCAGCTTTGGGACAGGGGGGGACACTGAAGCTTTCTTT,CASSFGTGGDTEAFF
TRBV18,TRBD1,15,NA,TRBJ2-1,TGTGCCAGCTCACTACTTCCGGACAGGGGAAATGAGCAGTTCTTC,CASSLLPDRGNEQFF
TRBV11-2,TRBD2,15,NA,TRBJ2-1,TGTGCCAGCAGCTCGCGGGGGGCCAGCTACAATGAGCAGTTCTTC,CASSSRGASYNEQFF
TRBV9,NA,13,NA,TRBJ1-5,TGTGCCAGCAGCGTAGCTACTGGTCAGCCCCAGCATTTT,CASSVATGQPQHF
TRBV19,NA,15,NA,TRBJ2-3,TGTGCCAGTAGTGACTATCTTAGGGACACAGATACGCAGTATTTT,CASSDYLRDTDTQYF
TRBV19,NA,15,NA,TRBJ2-3,TGTGCCAGTAGTATAGTGGGGGACTCAACAGATACGCAGTATTTT,CASSIVGDSTDTQYF
TRBV28,TRBD1,16,NA,TRBJ1-1,TGTGCCAGCACCTTTATGGGGACAGGGGGGATCACTGAAGCTTTCTTT,CASTFMGTGGITEAFF
TRBV9,TRBD2,17,NA,TRBJ2-3,TGTGCCAGCAGCGTTCTGACTAGCGCAGCTAGCACAGATACGCAGTATTTT,CASSVLTSAASTDTQYF
TRBV19,NA,13,NA,TRBJ2-7,TGTGCCAGTAGTTTGACAGGTTCCGCACCCGAGTACTTC,CASSLTGSAPEYF
TRBV28,NA,15,NA,TRBJ2-6,TGTGCCAGCAGTTCGGGTTACTCTGGGGCCAACGTCCTGACTTTC,CASSSGYSGANVLTF
TRBV7-9,TRBD1,13,NA,TRBJ1-1,TGTGCCAGCAGCTTACGACAGGGGAATGAAGCTTTCTTT,CASSLRQGNEAFF
TRBV12-3/TRBV12-4,NA,13,NA,TRBJ1-1,TGTGCCAGCAGTTTAGGTGGGGCAGGAGAAGCTTTCTTT,CASSLGGAGEAFF
TRBV7-9,TRBD2,16,NA,TRBJ2-2,TGTGCCAGCAGCACAGCGGGAGGCTCGCGGACCGGGGAGCTGTTTTTT,CASSTAGGSRTGELFF
TRBV7-2,TRBD1,17,NA,TRBJ1-1,TGTGCCAGCAGCCGGGGGCCTAACAGGGGTATGAACACTGAAGCTTTCTTT,CASSRGPNRGMNTEAFF
TRBV10-2,NA,15,NA,TRBJ1-6,TGCGCCAGCATTGGGAGTATATCGCATAATTCACCCCTCCACTTT,CASIGSISHNSPLHF
TRBV30,TRBD1,12,NA,TRBJ2-7,TGTGCCAGCGGGACAGGGGTCTTCGAGCAGTACTTC,CASGTGVFEQYF
TRBV28,NA,14,NA,TRBJ1-4,TGTGCCAGCAGTTTGAGGAGAACTAATGAAAAACTGTTTTTT,CASSLRRTNEKLFF
TRBV7-9,NA,14,NA,TRBJ2-5,TGTGCCAGCAGCTTAGCGTACAGCCAAGAGACCCAGTACTTC,CASSLAYSQETQYF
TRBV20-1,NA,11,once,TRBJ1-2,TGCAGTGCTAGAGGCGACTATGGCTACACCTTC,CSARGDYGYTF
TRBV19,NA,15,NA,TRBJ1-5,TGTGCCAGTAGTACCCAACAGGGTAGCAATCAGCCCCAGCATTTT,CASSTQQGSNQPQHF